The clone carrying this T cell receptor (beta chain) was seen at least ten times. Antigen specificity is unknown. The data stem from a study of Graves' ophthalmopathy and Graves' hyperthyroidism. Study-wide results and caveats: Blood repertoires reportedly contained most expanded thyroid clonotypes above 0.001 frequency.

It was from 10 ml of fresh peripheral blood that the PBMCs came. The authors amplified TCR beta CDR3 regions from RNA transcripts. RT-PCR with HTBI primers came first, then second-round multiplex PCR. TCRdb passed the multiplex PCR reads through MiXCR, listing each CDR3 protein once. The sample gives about 480,000 distinct CDR3 sequences, under 15% of which show up once; about 10% is in the top ten. The CDR3 extends over 14 amino acids. In germline, CDR1 is DFQATT, CDR2 SNEGSKA (reference sequence). V gave up 2 bases and J gave up 0 bases, with 8 bases separating them. The sequenced sample consisted of blood. This clonotype originated in a woman aged 30 to 39 with Graves' ophthalmopathy. This chain joins TRBV20-1 and TRBJ2-4; D is uncertain. Here the CDR3 reads CSARPALAKNIQYF. Written as DNA, the CDR3 is TGCAGTGCTAGACCTGCTCTAGCCAAAAACATTCAGTACTTC.